This entry describes one TCR beta chain. Its antigen remains undetermined. Base quality data are lacking; no much larger clone is found one base away. These data belong to a study of blood T cell repertoires in COVID-19 (dated by TCRdb to 2018 to 2020). A note on the overall study: Samples from collaborators originated in the United States, Italy and Spain and spanned both the acute and convalescent phases of COVID-19. The prospective study material was composed of cDNA or gDNA derived from T cells, B-cell-depleted T cells, or PBMCs. Subjects who had been exposed to COVID-19, were actively infected with it, or had recovered from it provided the deeply sampled blood TCRbeta repertoires that made up the dataset. The repertoires were released in a freely available public database meant as a resource for research on the immune response to SARS-CoV-2. The samples were drawn from the first 160 participants of the ongoing ImmuneRACE study and from under 1,500 subjects provided by 6 global collaborators. Nearly every sample came with metadata listing a de-identified subject ID, COVID-19 status, age in years and sex. Where available, HLA class I and class II types were obtained from metadata supplied by the sample provider rather than from assay-based typing.

The paper as a whole reports these results and caveats: How much clinical and demographic metadata was included differed by source and by participant, and the metadata was provided uncurated.

Another Seattle source contributed samples from volunteer blood donors who had recovered from COVID-19. The collaborating institutions used their own protocols to collect whole blood in K2EDTA tubes. Collaborator samples were shipped for TCRbeta analysis as frozen whole blood, isolated PBMCs, or DNA extracted from either sample type. TCRbeta CDR3 regions were amplified from genomic DNA using the immunoSEQ Assay, a bias-controlled multiplex PCR. The paper's data handling went like this. The number of nucleated cells in each sample was estimated from the amplification of reference gene primers within the assay. Sequence reads were collapsed and filtered to measure the absolute abundance of every unique TCRbeta CDR3 rearrangement. For each sample, productive Simpson clonality was calculated as the square root of Simpson's diversity index across productive rearrangements. The table comes from immuneACCESS by way of TCRdb, which keeps in-frame sequences with V and J called. Part of the clones is missing from these tables; in studies checked, under half for an unresolved V gene and the rest for unknown reasons. Clone size and the V and J calls come from that table; the DNA yielded D and trimming. This sample has roughly 170,000 clones in its table, and 70% to 85% of those were observed once. The ten largest clones represent about 1.2% of the sample.

Germline trimming amounts to 5 bases on V and 0 bases on J, with 9 as the count of junction bases outside the gene matches. CDR1 and CDR2 were assigned from the germline V gene as SGHTA and FQGNSA. The CDR3 holds 17 amino acids from the cysteine to the phenylalanine. Only CDR3 DNA remains: 51 bases, in frame from the first base. Sample: peripheral blood. This receptor was obtained from a man between 60 and 75 years old who had recovered from COVID-19. The sequence links TRBV7-2 to TRBJ2-4, and TRBD2 matches 8 of the central bases. The base sequence is TGTGCCAGCAGCGGACGAACTAGCGGAATAGCCAAAAACATTCAGTACTTC. This sequence encodes CASSGRTSGIAKNIQYF. Extended through the reference TRBV7-2 and TRBJ2-4 proteins, this CDR3 yields the full variable domain: GAGVSQSPSNKVTEKGKDVELRCDPISGHTALYWYRQSLGQGLEFLIYFQGNSAPDKSGLPSDRFSAERTGGSVSTLTIQRTQQEDSAVYLCASSGRTSGIAKNIQYFGAGTRLSVL.